The 10 T cell receptor beta chains below come from one sample, sequenced in a study of spatial heterogeneity in lung cancer. Time point of the sample: sample taken at primary tumor resection. TCRdb fed the 5' RACE reads into MiXCR, producing one record per CDR3 protein. The repertoire holds tens of thousands of distinct CDR3 sequences, with approximately 12% as singletons. Sequenced material: PBMCs, taken at surgery. The origin of the receptors is a male donor with early-stage non-small cell lung cancer.

This clonotype was seen only a few times. The chain recombines TRBV20-1 with TRBJ1-3; D gene unclear. Germline V CDR1 and CDR2: DFQATT, SNEGSKA (reference sequence). This CDR3 has 15 amino acids. The V gene lost 0 bases and the J gene lost 0 bases, with 9 bases spanning the gap. The CDR3 loop reads CSARDQFLSGNTIYF. In DNA, the CDR3 is TGCAGTGCTAGAGATCAGTTTCTCTCTGGAAACACCATATATTTT.

This clonotype was seen only a few times. V and J are TRBV4-1 and TRBJ1-3; D is perhaps TRBD1 (6 bases). V shed 0 bases and J shed 4 bases, with 10 bases lying between them. Looked up from germline, CDR1 is MGHRA and CDR2 is YSYEKL. CDR3 length: 15 amino acids. In DNA form, the CDR3 reads TGCGCCAGCAGCCAAGAACAGGGAACCGGAAACACCATATATTTT. Residues: CASSQEQGTGNTIYF.

This clonotype occurred many times. This chain connects TRBV5-6 to TRBJ1-2; D is uncertain. Germline assignment: CDR1 SGHDT and CDR2 YYEEEE. There are 12 residues in the CDR3. V lost 6 bases to trimming and J lost 3 bases, with 9 bases between them. The CDR3 sequence: CASTNRHYGYTF. Here the CDR3 DNA reads TGTGCCAGCACCAATAGACACTATGGCTACACCTTC.

The CDR3: CAWIGGIYGYTF. In DNA, the CDR3 is TGTGCCTGGATTGGCGGAATCTATGGCTACACCTTC. The chain links TRBV30 to TRBJ1-2; D ambiguous. V dropped 4 bases and J dropped 4 bases, with 10 bases sitting between them. This CDR3 spans 12 amino acids. Germline lookup yields CDR1 GTSNPN and CDR2 SVGIG (reference sequence).

This clonotype was counted a few times. The CDR3 bases are TGTGCCAGCAGCCCTAGACTAGCGGGGAGGGCAGATACGCAGTATTTT. As protein: CASSPRLAGRADTQYF. The V and J genes are TRBV5-4 and TRBJ2-3, with 11 positions matching TRBD2. The CDR3 runs 16 residues. Germline CDR1 reads SGHNT; CDR2 reads YYREEE (reference sequence). V lost 4 bases and J lost 4; bases outside the gene matches: 8.

This chain joins TRBV10-3 and TRBJ2-7; either TRBD1 or TRBD2 may supply D (6 bases each). The CDR3 totals 13 residues. Trimming took off 8 bases at V and 2 bases at J, with 13 bases between the two ends. Germline V CDR1 and CDR2: ENHRY, SYGVKD. CDR3 in DNA: TGTGCCATCGGGGGGACATCTGCCTACGAGCAGTACTTC. This encodes CAIGGTSAYEQYF.

This clonotype has more than one count but fewer than ten. This sequence joins TRBV12-3 or TRBV12-4 and TRBJ2-2; no definite D call. V lost 5 bases and J lost 1, with 5 bases in between. The CDR3 is made up of 13 amino acids. The CDR3 DNA reads TGTGCCAGCAGTGATGGGAACACCGGGGAGCTGTTTTTT. Its translation is CASSDGNTGELFF.

The rearrangement uses TRBV3-1 and TRBJ2-2, with 8 bases matching TRBD2. V shed 0 bases, J shed 4 bases, and the junction held 10 bases outside the gene matches. The V gene's germline CDR1 is LGHDT and CDR2 YNNKEL (reference sequence). The CDR3 length is 18 residues. The CDR3 bases are TGTGCCAGCAGCCAAGATCCTCCGGGAGGGCCGCTCACCGGGGAGCTGTTTTTT. It translates to CASSQDPPGGPLTGELFF.

This clonotype has at least ten counts. CDR3 protein: CASSGSGEVEQYF. As DNA, the CDR3 is TGTGCCAGCAGTGGGTCAGGGGAGGTCGAGCAGTACTTC. V gene TRBV2 combines with J gene TRBJ2-7; either TRBD1 or TRBD2 may supply D (6 bases each). The ends were cut back, 4 bases at V and 6 bases at J, with 13 bases in the middle. The CDR3 extends over 13 amino acids. The germline V gene has CDR1 SNHLY and CDR2 FYNNEI.

This clonotype occurred a few times. J is TRBJ2-2 and V is TRBV20-1; D uncertain. Germline values: CDR1 DFQATT, CDR2 SNEGSKA (reference sequence). V was shortened by 7 bases and J by 2 bases, with 11 bases between the two germline ends. This CDR3 contains 13 residues. In nucleotides, the CDR3 is TGCAGTGGAAGGAGTACCAACACCGGGGAGCTGTTTTTT. Translation: CSGRSTNTGELFF.